What follows are 8 T cell receptor beta chains derived from one specimen sequenced in a study of T-cell reconstitution after alpha-beta-depleted transplantation in children. Unique molecular identifiers were incorporated into the prepared TCRbeta library. TCRdb used MiXCR to reprocess the PCR reads, holding one entry per CDR3 protein. The sample consists of fewer than 150,000 distinct CDR3 sequences, 8.5% to 10% of them appearing once. The material sequenced was PBMCs, mostly from graft donor cells, taken 180 days after TCRalphabeta/CD19-depleted stem cell transplant. The origin of the receptors is a girl in the first two years of life who had a stem cell transplant for combined immunodeficiency, so the T cells may come from the graft donor.

J is TRBJ2-3 and V is TRBV27; maybe TRBD2 (6 bases). This CDR3 has 15 residues. Trimming took off 3 bases at V and 1 base at J, with 11 bases between the two ends. CDR1 is MNHEY and CDR2 is SMNVEV in the germline V gene (reference sequence). The CDR3 sequence is CASSFWGEGTDTQYF. The CDR3 DNA reads TGTGCCAGCAGTTTCTGGGGGGAGGGCACAGATACGCAGTATTTT.

This clonotype appeared a few times. V usage is TRBV20-1 and J usage is TRBJ2-3; 9 bases agree with TRBD1. The germline gives CDR1 DFQATT, CDR2 SNEGSKA (reference sequence). This CDR3 contains 13 residues. V lost 6 bases and J lost 4; bases outside the gene matches: 5. The CDR3 DNA follows: TGCAGTGCGGCGGGACAGGGTTCAGATACGCAGTATTTT. Translation: CSAAGQGSDTQYF.

The chain carries TRBV2 and TRBJ2-1, with D maybe TRBD2 (6 bases). CDR1 and CDR2 (germline): SNHLY, FYNNEI. This CDR3 is 13 amino acids long. Trimming shortened V by 9 bases and J by 15 bases, and 24 bases separated the two germline ends. CDR3 sequence (DNA): TGTGCCAGTCATCGGGGGTCTACAGATTTTGCGTTCTTC. This translates into CASHRGSTDFAFF.

This clonotype was seen only a few times. The chain uses TRBV5-5 and TRBJ2-5, with TRBD2 identical over 7 bases. This CDR3 spans 15 amino acids. Trimming took 2 bases from V and 5 from J; bases not matched to a gene: 9. Germline-derived CDR1 and CDR2 are SGHKS and YYEKEE (reference sequence). CDR3 sequence: CASSLGAGVGETQYF. Here the CDR3 DNA reads TGTGCCAGCAGCTTAGGGGCGGGAGTCGGGGAGACCCAGTACTTC.

This clonotype showed up just a few times. The gene calls are TRBV11-2 and TRBJ2-5; the D is unclear. Germline CDR1 is SGHAT and CDR2 is FQNNGV. CDR3 length equals 14 residues. V shed 6 bases and J shed 2 bases, with 13 bases lying between them. CDR3 in amino acids: CASSNDLFQETQYF. CDR3 DNA sequence: TGTGCCAGCAGTAACGACCTCTTTCAAGAGACCCAGTACTTC.

This clonotype was recorded a few times. The chain joins TRBV7-8 to TRBJ1-5, with a weak D call TRBD1 (6 bases). Germline lookup yields CDR1 SGHVS and CDR2 FQNEAQ. CDR3 length: 14 amino acids. V dropped 6 bases and J dropped 7 bases, with 16 bases sitting between them. The CDR3 DNA reads as TGTGCCAGCAGAATAAGGGGGAGAGGGCAGCCCCAGCATTTT. This codes for CASRIRGRGQPQHF.

The CDR3 nucleotides read TGTGCCAGCAGCCGAACCGGGAAACACACCGGGGAGCTGTTTTTT. Residues: CASSRTGKHTGELFF. The rearrangement joins TRBV12-3 or TRBV12-4 to TRBJ2-2; tentatively, D is TRBD2 (5 bases). This CDR3 region has 15 residues. V was clipped by 6 bases and J by 3 bases, with 14 bases between them.

The chain carries TRBV29-1 and TRBJ2-5; 14 bases line up with TRBD2. J lost 5 bases, V lost 8 bases, and 4 bases had no gene match. This CDR3 has 13 amino acids. Germline V gene data show CDR1 as SQVTM and CDR2 as ANQGSEA. The CDR3 DNA reads as TGCAGCATTTGGACTAGCGGGGGGGAGACCCAGTACTTC. Translating gives CSIWTSGGETQYF. Complete variable domain (other parts from reference TRBV29-1 and TRBJ2-5): SAVISQKPSRDICQRGTSLTIQCQVDSQVTMMFWYRQQPGQSLTLIATANQGSEATYESGFVIDKFPISRPNLTFSTLTVSNMSPEDSSIYLCSIWTSGGETQYFGPGTRLLVL.